This T cell receptor (beta chain) is drawn from a study of blood T cell repertoires in COVID-19. Looking at the study overall: Sources were T cells, B-cell-depleted T cells, or PBMCs; the material itself was cDNA or gDNA.

The CDR3 is made up of 16 amino acids. V was pared by 3 bases and J by 5 bases, with 10 bases of the junction left unmatched. Germline CDR1 reads ENHRY; CDR2 reads SYGVKD. As processed by the authors: Amplification of reference gene primers provided the estimated nucleated cell counts. Sequenced by immunoSEQ multiplex PCR; TCRdb stores in-frame clones only, minus some. D and trimming were read from the DNA, whereas the V and J calls and clone size are those reported in that table. Here the sample spans 80,000 to 95,000 clones, 86% being singletons. The TCR was taken from a man aged 45 to 65 with active or convalescent COVID-19. The J gene is TRBJ1-5, the V gene TRBV10-3, with 7 positions matching TRBD1. The source material was peripheral blood. The CDR3 loop reads CAISERGPGTDQPQHF. CDR3 DNA sequence: TGTGCCATCAGTGAAAGGGGGCCTGGTACGGATCAGCCCCAGCATTTT.